The clone carrying this T cell receptor (beta chain) was recorded many times. Its target is unknown. This specimen comes from a study of shared clonotypes between healthy human individuals. V lost 2 bases to trimming and J lost 3 bases; unmatched junction nucleotides: 0. The germline V gene encodes CDR1 MNHNY and CDR2 SVGAGI (reference sequence). CDR3 size: 14 residues. Study-level findings and limits: Clonotype sharing across donors was expected to vary with sequencing depth.

For every subset, genomic DNA was evenly distributed across several immunoSEQ plates. TCRdb's copy holds only in-frame clones and misses some; the assay was immunoSEQ multiplex PCR. The profile shows about 520,000 clones, 81% of them singletons. The study drew all its donors from Caucasian adults living in Nashville, Tennessee. The gene calls are TRBV6-6 and TRBJ1-3; 8 bases align to TRBD1. This clonotype originated in a woman aged 40 to 50 in good health. Some clones in this sample may be carry-over from other donors' samples. Source material: PBMCs. The CDR3 sequence: CASSYGQGGNTIYF. Written as DNA, the CDR3 is TGTGCCAGCAGTTACGGACAGGGTGGAAACACCATATATTTT.